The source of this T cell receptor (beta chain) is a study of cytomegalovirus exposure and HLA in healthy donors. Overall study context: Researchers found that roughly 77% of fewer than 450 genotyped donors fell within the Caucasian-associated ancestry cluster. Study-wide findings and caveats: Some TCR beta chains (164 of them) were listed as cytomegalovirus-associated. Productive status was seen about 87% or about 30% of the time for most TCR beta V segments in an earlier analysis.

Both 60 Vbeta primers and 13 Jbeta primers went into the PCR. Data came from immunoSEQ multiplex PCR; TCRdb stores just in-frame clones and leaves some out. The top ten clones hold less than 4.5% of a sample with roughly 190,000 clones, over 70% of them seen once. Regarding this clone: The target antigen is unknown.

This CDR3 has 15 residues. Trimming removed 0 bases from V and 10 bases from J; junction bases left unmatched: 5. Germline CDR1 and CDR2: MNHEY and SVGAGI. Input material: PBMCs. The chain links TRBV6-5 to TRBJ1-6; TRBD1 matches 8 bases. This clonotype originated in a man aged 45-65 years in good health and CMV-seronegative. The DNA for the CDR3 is TGTGCCAGCAGTTACTCCGACAGGGGCTTCTCACCCCTCCACTTT. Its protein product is CASSYSDRGFSPLHF.